This is a list of T cell receptor beta chains from one sample in a study of OX40 agonist ivuxolimab in advanced cancers. Repertoires were generated with immunoSEQ multiplex PCR, while TCRdb's copy carries only in-frame clones and drops some. The top ten clones hold more than 5.5% of a sample with roughly 50,000 clones, about 81% of them seen once. The starting material was CD4+ or CD8+ T cells sorted from blood, obtained in a trial of the OX40 agonist ivuxolimab. The receptors were sampled from an adult with an advanced solid tumor such as melanoma, head and neck, liver or kidney cancer. The CDR3 runs from the conserved cysteine through the conserved F or W. The D gene is left open where the match is weak. The size entry is marked missing in some rows and otherwise reads once, few, many or a size class.

d_call,v_call,clone_size,j_call,cdr3_nt,cdr3_aa
.,TRBV27,.,TRBJ2-2,TGTATGACTCGGCTGGGCGGGGAGCTGTTTTTT,CMTRLGGELFF
TRBD2,TRBV7-2,.,TRBJ2-5,TGTGCCAGCAGCTTAACCGGGACTATCCAAGAGACCCAGTACTTC,CASSLTGTIQETQYF
.,TRBV2,.,TRBJ1-1,TGTGCCAGCAGCGACCTGGAGGGCACTGAAGCTTTCTTT,CASSDLEGTEAFF
.,TRBV6-1,.,TRBJ2-2,TGTGCCAGCAGTGTCCGGGACAAAGGGACCGGGGAGCTGTTTTTT,CASSVRDKGTGELFF
TRBD2,TRBV6-1,.,TRBJ2-7,TGTGCCACAAGCGGGACTCGATACGAGCAGTACTTC,CATSGTRYEQYF
.,TRBV6-5,once,TRBJ2-5,TGTGCCAGCAGTCAGGAAGAGACCCAGTACTTC,CASSQEETQYF
.,TRBV10-1,.,TRBJ2-1,TGCGCCAGCAGTGAGGGAAGGGGAAAGCAGATCTTC,CASSEGRGKQIF
TRBD2,TRBV19,.,TRBJ2-3,TGTGCCAGTAGTTTAGCGGGGCAGTTTACAGATACGCAGTATTTT,CASSLAGQFTDTQYF
.,TRBV30,.,TRBJ1-2,TGTGCCTGGAGTGAGGGGGGGCCGAACTATGGCTACACCTTC,CAWSEGGPNYGYTF
.,TRBV7-6,.,TRBJ2-7,TGTGCCAGCAGCCCCACTGGGGTGAGCTCCTACGAGCAGTACTTC,CASSPTGVSSYEQYF
TRBD2,TRBV5-4,.,TRBJ2-5,TGTGCCAGCAGCCCCGCTAGCGGGGGTTACCAAGAGACCCAGTACTTC,CASSPASGGYQETQYF
TRBD1,TRBV6-1,.,TRBJ1-5,TGTGCCAGCAGGGAACAGGGGGCTGGGAATCAGCCCCAGCATTTT,CASREQGAGNQPQHF
.,TRBV7-2,.,TRBJ1-3,TGTGCCAGCAGCTTAGCGATCGGGACTGGAAACACCATATATTTT,CASSLAIGTGNTIYF
.,TRBV6-5,.,TRBJ1-1,TGTGCCAGCATCTCCCTGAGTATTGGCACTGAAGCTTTCTTT,CASISLSIGTEAFF
TRBD2,TRBV5-5,once,TRBJ2-7,TGTGCCAGCAGCAGGGGACTAGCGGGAGGGTCCGAGCAGTACTTC,CASSRGLAGGSEQYF
TRBD1,TRBV18,.,TRBJ1-4,TGTGCCAGCTCGCGGGACAGGAATGAAAAACTGTTTTTT,CASSRDRNEKLFF
TRBD2,TRBV15,.,TRBJ2-7,TGTGCCACCAGCAGAGTAATGTTACTAGCGGGAGAACACGAGCAGTACTTC,CATSRVMLLAGEHEQYF
.,TRBV14,.,TRBJ2-7,TGTGCCAGCAGCCAACTTGATTACTCCTACGAGCAGTACTTC,CASSQLDYSYEQYF
.,TRBV19,few,TRBJ1-2,TGTGCCAGTAGTATCCAAGCCGGCGGCTATGGCTACACCTTC,CASSIQAGGYGYTF
.,TRBV19,.,TRBJ2-3,TGTGCCAGTAGTGTGAAGGGTTTAGCAGATACGCAGTATTTT,CASSVKGLADTQYF
.,TRBV19,.,TRBJ2-1,TGTGCCAGTAGTATAGTCTTCCACAATGAGCAGTTCTTC,CASSIVFHNEQFF
.,TRBV29-1,.,TRBJ1-2,TGCAGCGTTCAGGGAGGTAACTATGGCTACACCTTC,CSVQGGNYGYTF
TRBD2,TRBV7-8,.,TRBJ2-1,TGTGCCAGCAGCCAGTCCTGGGGCGGGAGGGCCCCCAGTGAGCAGTTCTTC,CASSQSWGGRAPSEQFF
TRBD1,TRBV9,.,TRBJ2-4,TGTGCCAGCAGCCCCCCCCGGACAGGTTTGAACATTCAGTACTTC,CASSPPRTGLNIQYF
TRBD2,TRBV14,.,TRBJ2-1,TGTGCCAGCAGCGGGGGACTAGCGGGAGACAATGAGCAGTTCTTC,CASSGGLAGDNEQFF
.,TRBV5-4,.,TRBJ2-3,TGTGCCAGCAGAAACAGGGCTAGTAGGACAGATACGCAGTATTTT,CASRNRASRTDTQYF
.,TRBV10-3,.,TRBJ1-1,TGTGCCATCAGTGATTTTATGGGAGGGTTGGAAGCTTTCTTT,CAISDFMGGLEAFF